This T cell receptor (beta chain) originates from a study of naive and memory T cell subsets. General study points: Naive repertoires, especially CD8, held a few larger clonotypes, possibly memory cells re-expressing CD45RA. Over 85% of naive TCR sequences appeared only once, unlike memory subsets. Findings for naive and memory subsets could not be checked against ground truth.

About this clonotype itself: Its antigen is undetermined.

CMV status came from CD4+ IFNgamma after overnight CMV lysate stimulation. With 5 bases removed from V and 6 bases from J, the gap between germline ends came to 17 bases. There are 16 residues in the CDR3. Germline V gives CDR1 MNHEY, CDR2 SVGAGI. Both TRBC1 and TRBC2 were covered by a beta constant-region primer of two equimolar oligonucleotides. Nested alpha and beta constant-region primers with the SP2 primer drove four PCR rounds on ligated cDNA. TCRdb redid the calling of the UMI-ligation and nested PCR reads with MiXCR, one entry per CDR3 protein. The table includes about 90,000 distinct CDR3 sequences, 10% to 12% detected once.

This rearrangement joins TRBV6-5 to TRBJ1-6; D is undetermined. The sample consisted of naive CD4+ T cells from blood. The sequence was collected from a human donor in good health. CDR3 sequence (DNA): TGTGCCAGCAGTCGCGGATCTGGGGTCACTAATTCACCCCTCCACTTT. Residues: CASSRGSGVTNSPLHF.